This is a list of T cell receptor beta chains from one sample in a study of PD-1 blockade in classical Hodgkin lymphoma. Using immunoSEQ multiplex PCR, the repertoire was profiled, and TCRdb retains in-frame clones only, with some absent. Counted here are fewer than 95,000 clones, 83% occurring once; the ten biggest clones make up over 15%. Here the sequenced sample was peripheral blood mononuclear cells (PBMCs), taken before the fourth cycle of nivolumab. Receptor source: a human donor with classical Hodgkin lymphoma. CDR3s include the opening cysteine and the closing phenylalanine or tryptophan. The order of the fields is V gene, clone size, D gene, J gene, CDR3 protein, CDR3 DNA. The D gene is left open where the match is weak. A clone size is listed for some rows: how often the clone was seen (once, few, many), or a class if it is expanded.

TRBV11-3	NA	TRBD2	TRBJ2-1	CASSLAGASGGYNEQFF	TGTGCCAGCAGCTTGGCTGGGGCTAGCGGGGGTTACAATGAGCAGTTCTTC
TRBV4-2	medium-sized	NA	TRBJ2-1	CASSQGTVDEQFF	TGTGCCAGCAGCCAGGGCACAGTGGATGAGCAGTTCTTC
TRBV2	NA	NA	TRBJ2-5	CASNPPGETQYF	TGTGCCAGCAACCCCCCCGGGGAGACCCAGTACTTC
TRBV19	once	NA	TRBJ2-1	CASSQHSAPLVGEQFF	TGTGCCAGTAGTCAGCACTCCGCCCCACTAGTGGGTGAGCAGTTCTTC
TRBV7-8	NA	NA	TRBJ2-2	CASSRMLTGELFF	TGTGCCAGCAGCAGGATGCTCACCGGGGAGCTGTTTTTT
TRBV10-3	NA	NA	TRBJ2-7	CAINGAPGNEQYF	TGTGCCATCAACGGAGCCCCTGGGAACGAGCAGTACTTC
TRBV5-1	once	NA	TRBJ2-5	CASSLGGGLETQYF	TGCGCCAGCAGCTTGGGAGGGGGGCTGGAGACCCAGTACTTC
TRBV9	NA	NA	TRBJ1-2	CASSVSLGGRNYGYTF	TGTGCCAGCAGCGTCTCGCTGGGGGGCCGGAACTATGGCTACACCTTC
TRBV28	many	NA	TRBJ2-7	CASSPPTGNSYEQYF	TGTGCCAGCAGTCCCCCTACAGGTAACTCCTACGAGCAGTACTTC
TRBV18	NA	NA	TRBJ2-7	CASSPENGQYYEQYF	TGTGCCAGCTCACCAGAGAACGGACAGTACTACGAGCAGTACTTC
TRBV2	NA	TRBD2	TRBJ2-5	CASSASLAGAETQYF	TGTGCCAGCAGCGCGTCTCTAGCGGGCGCGGAGACCCAGTACTTC
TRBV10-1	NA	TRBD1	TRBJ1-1	CASRYPDRGLVSTEAFF	TGCGCCAGCAGGTACCCTGACAGGGGGCTGGTGAGCACTGAAGCTTTCTTT
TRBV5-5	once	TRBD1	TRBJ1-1	CASSLWTGGGAEAFF	TGTGCCAGCAGCTTGTGGACAGGCGGAGGCGCTGAAGCTTTCTTT
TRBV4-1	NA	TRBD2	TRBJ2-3	CASTRVWAGGSTNTDTQYF	TGCGCCAGCACCCGGGTTTGGGCGGGAGGGTCGACTAACACAGATACGCAGTATTTT
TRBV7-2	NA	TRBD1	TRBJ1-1	CASSTTGGAATEAFF	TGTGCCAGCAGCACCACAGGGGGCGCGGCCACTGAAGCTTTCTTT
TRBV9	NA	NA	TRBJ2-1	CASSVGGAYNEQFF	TGTGCCAGCAGCGTAGGGGGCGCCTACAATGAGCAGTTCTTC
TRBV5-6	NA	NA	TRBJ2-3	CASSLVRRPITDTQYF	TGTGCCAGCAGCTTGGTGAGAAGGCCGATCACAGATACGCAGTATTTT
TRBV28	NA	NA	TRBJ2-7	CASSSPSPYEQYF	TGTGCCAGCAGTAGCCCGAGCCCCTACGAGCAGTACTTC
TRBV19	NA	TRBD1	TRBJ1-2	CASSTGQVNYGYTF	TGTGCCAGTAGTACGGGACAGGTAAACTATGGCTACACCTTC
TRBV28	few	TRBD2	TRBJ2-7	CASSLGRTSGRDEQYF	TGTGCCAGCAGCCTCGGCCGAACTAGCGGGAGGGACGAGCAGTACTTC
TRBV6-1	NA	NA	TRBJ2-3	CASAGTASTDTQYF	TGTGCCAGCGCCGGGACGGCTAGCACAGATACGCAGTATTTT
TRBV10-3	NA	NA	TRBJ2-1	CAILIQPRDEQFF	TGTGCCATCTTGATCCAGCCCAGGGATGAGCAGTTCTTC
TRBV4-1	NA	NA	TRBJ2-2	CASSNLSRTGELFF	TGCGCCAGCAGCAACCTTAGCCGCACCGGGGAGCTGTTTTTT
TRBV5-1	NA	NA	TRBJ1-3	CASSLASPSSGNTIYF	TGCGCCAGCAGCTTGGCCTCACCTAGCTCTGGAAACACCATATATTTT